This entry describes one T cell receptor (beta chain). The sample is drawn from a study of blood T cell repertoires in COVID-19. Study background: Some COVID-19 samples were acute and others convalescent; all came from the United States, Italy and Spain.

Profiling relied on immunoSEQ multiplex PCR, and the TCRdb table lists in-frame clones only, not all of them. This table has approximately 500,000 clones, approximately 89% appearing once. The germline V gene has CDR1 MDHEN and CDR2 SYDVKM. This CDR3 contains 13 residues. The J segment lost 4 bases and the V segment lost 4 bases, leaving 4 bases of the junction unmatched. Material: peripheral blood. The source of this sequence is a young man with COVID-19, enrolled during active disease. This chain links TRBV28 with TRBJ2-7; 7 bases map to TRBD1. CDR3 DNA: TGTGCCAGCAGTTCCCAACAGGGGTACGAGCAGTACTTC. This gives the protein CASSSQQGYEQYF.